The T cell receptor (beta chain) described here comes from a study of T cell repertoires in cytomegalovirus infection. Study-level background: TCR beta signatures that were public indicated CMV infection and matching HLA type.

Overall study results and limits: Carriers of CMV and the relevant HLA type were discriminated by public TCR beta frequency.

TCRdb independently ran MiXCR on the reads; one entry per CDR3 protein. The sample lists approximately 250,000 distinct CDR3 sequences; approximately 7% were seen once. V was shortened by 5 bases and J by 2 bases, with 10 bases between the two germline ends. Germline V CDR1 and CDR2: DFQATT, SNEGSKA (reference sequence). This CDR3 has 13 amino acids. At least ten counts were recorded for this clonotype. Its antigen is currently unknown. The chain recombines TRBV20-1 with TRBJ2-1; D call uncertain. The origin of this receptor is a human donor in good health (CMV status not recorded). Some clones in this sample may be carry-over from other donors' samples. Material: PBMCs. Here the CDR3 DNA reads TGCAGTGCTCCCAACGTGGCCTACAATGAGCAGTTCTTC. Its protein product is CSAPNVAYNEQFF.